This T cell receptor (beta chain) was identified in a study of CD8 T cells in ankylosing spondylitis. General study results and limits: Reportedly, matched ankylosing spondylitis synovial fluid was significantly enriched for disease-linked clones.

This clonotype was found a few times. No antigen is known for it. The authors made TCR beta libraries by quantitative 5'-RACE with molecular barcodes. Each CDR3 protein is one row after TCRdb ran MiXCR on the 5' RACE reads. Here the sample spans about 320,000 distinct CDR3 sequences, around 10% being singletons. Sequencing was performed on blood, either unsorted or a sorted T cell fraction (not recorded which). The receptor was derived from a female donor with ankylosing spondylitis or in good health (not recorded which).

The DNA for the CDR3 is TGCAGTGCTAGGGGGACTAGCGTTACGGGGAACACAGATACGCAGTATTTT. It is translated as CSARGTSVTGNTDTQYF. V is TRBV20-1 and J is TRBJ2-3, with TRBD2 identical over 10 bases. Germline-derived CDR1 and CDR2 are DFQATT and SNEGSKA (reference sequence). The CDR3 is made up of 17 amino acids. V was clipped by 3 bases and J by 2 bases; unmatched bases: 11.